The 28 T cell receptor beta chains in this list originate from one sample, sequenced in a study of cytomegalovirus exposure and HLA in healthy donors. This PCR relied on a set of 60 Vbeta primers and 13 Jbeta primers. Libraries were prepared by immunoSEQ multiplex PCR; TCRdb keeps only in-frame clonotypes and omits some of them. The data hold around 150,000 clones, with around 77% observed a single time. Specimen: PBMCs. These receptors were taken from a man aged 25-45 years in good health.

The V and J genes are TRBV6-6 and TRBJ2-5, with 9 nucleotides matching TRBD2. With the DNA end fitting TRBJ2-7 better, the J assignment may be wrong. CDR1 MNHNY and CDR2 SVGAGI come from the germline V gene (reference sequence). This CDR3 spans 14 amino acids. The CDR3 region has the DNA TGTGCCAGCAGGTACGGAGTAGCGGGAGACGAGCAGTACTTC. Amino acids: CASRYGVAGDEQYF.

This chain connects TRBV6-4 to TRBJ2-1, with 8 bases matching TRBD2. The germline gives CDR1 MRHNA, CDR2 SNTAGT. There are 16 residues in the CDR3. V lost 3 bases, J lost 4 bases, and 8 bases stayed unmatched. The chain's CDR3 is CASSDRGAGDYNEQFF. DNA for the CDR3: TGTGCCAGCAGTGATCGGGGAGCGGGGGATTACAATGAGCAGTTCTTC.

The chain carries TRBV9 and TRBJ1-2; 11 bases are shared with TRBD1. This CDR3 spans 14 amino acids. Germline CDR1 is SGDLS and CDR2 is YYNGEE. The V segment lost 4 bases and the J segment 8 bases; nucleotides outside the gene matches: 7. The CDR3 reads CASSLRTGGQGYTF. The CDR3 DNA is TGTGCCAGCAGCTTAAGGACAGGGGGCCAGGGCTACACCTTC.

This chain connects TRBV18 to TRBJ1-3; perhaps TRBD1 as D (6 bases). Germline V gene sequence: CDR1 KGHSH, CDR2 LQKENI. Trimming cost V 4 bases and J 0 bases, with 13 bases left between them. The CDR3 contains 16 residues. CDR3 nucleotides: TGTGCCAGCTCACAACCACAGGGACCCTCTGGAAACACCATATATTTT. Protein product: CASSQPQGPSGNTIYF. The complete variable domain, with remaining parts taken from reference TRBV18 and TRBJ1-3, reads NAGVMQNPRHLVRRRGQEARLRCSPMKGHSHVYWYRQLPEEGLKFMVYLQKENIIDESGMPKERFSAEFPKEGPSILRIQQVVRGDSAAYFCASSQPQGPSGNTIYFGEGSWLTVV.

The chain links TRBV27 to TRBJ2-6, with 8 positions matching TRBD1. Germline CDR1 reads MNHEY; CDR2 reads SMNVEV (reference sequence). The CDR3 is made up of 17 amino acids. V lost 6 bases and J lost 0; bases outside the gene matches: 7. The CDR3 region has the DNA TGTGCCAGCAGCTTCGGTACAGGGGGCTCTGGGGCCAACGTCCTGACTTTC. It translates to CASSFGTGGSGANVLTF.

This rearrangement joins TRBV9 to TRBJ1-6, with D unclear. The CDR3 is 13 amino acids. Germline CDR1 is SGDLS and CDR2 is YYNGEE. Deletions cut 1 base from V and 10 bases from J, with 9 bases between. DNA of the CDR3: TGTGCCAGCAGCGTACGTAACAGATCACCCCTCCACTTT. It encodes CASSVRNRSPLHF.

This clone occurred a few times. CDR3 in DNA: TGCGCCAGCAGCCCGGTAGACAGCCACTATGGCTACACCTTC. It translates to CASSPVDSHYGYTF. The chain joins TRBV5-1 to TRBJ1-2; D perhaps matches TRBD1 (5 bases). Deletions cut 4 bases from V and 3 bases from J, with 13 bases between. The germline CDR1 and CDR2 sequences are SGHRS and YFSETQ. The CDR3 is 14 amino acids.

This CDR3 reads CASSDTGSGTTEAFF. In DNA, the CDR3 is TGTGCCAGCAGTGATACAGGGAGCGGTACCACTGAAGCTTTCTTT. The chain couples TRBV6-6 to TRBJ1-1, with TRBD1 as a possible D gene (6 bases). V was trimmed by 5 bases and J by 4 bases, leaving 17 bases between them. CDR1 and CDR2 from the germline V gene are MNHNY and SVGAGI (reference sequence). CDR3 length equals 15 residues.

The genes are TRBV19 and TRBJ2-7; 9 positions agree with TRBD2. CDR3 length: 16 amino acids. With 2 bases clipped from V and 6 bases from J, the junction kept 11 bases outside the gene matches. The V gene's germline CDR1 is LNHDA and CDR2 SQIVND (reference sequence). CDR3 in amino acids: CASSILGREGRTEQYF. Written as DNA, the CDR3 is TGTGCCAGTAGTATATTAGGGCGGGAGGGCCGGACCGAGCAGTACTTC.

The chain is built from TRBV30 and TRBJ1-6; D is uncertain. The CDR3 has 12 residues. Germline-derived CDR1 and CDR2 are GTSNPN and SVGIG (reference sequence). Trimming removed 1 base at V and 10 bases at J, with 8 bases between. Here the CDR3 DNA reads TGTGCCTGGAGTGACCTCACATCACCCCTCCACTTT. Protein sequence: CAWSDLTSPLHF.

V usage is TRBV11-2 and J usage is TRBJ1-4; weak D call: TRBD1 (5 bases). Trimming took 2 bases from V and 5 from J, leaving 12 bases between them. The CDR3 spans 15 residues. Germline assignment: CDR1 SGHAT and CDR2 FQNNGV. Written as DNA, the CDR3 is TGTGCCAGCAGCTTACAGGGCGCACGAAATGAAAAACTGTTTTTT. This translates into CASSLQGARNEKLFF. Together with reference TRBV11-2 and TRBJ1-4, the CDR3 gives the full variable domain: EAGVAQSPRYKIIEKRQSVAFWCNPISGHATLYWYQQILGQGPKLLIQFQNNGVVDDSQLPKDRFSAERLKGVDSTLKIQPAKLEDSAVYLCASSLQGARNEKLFFGSGTQLSVL.

This rearrangement joins TRBV28 to TRBJ2-2; TRBD2 agrees at 8 bases. This CDR3 contains 15 residues. The J segment lost 4 bases and the V segment lost 8 bases, leaving 9 bases of the junction unmatched. Germline assignment: CDR1 MDHEN and CDR2 SYDVKM. Here the CDR3 reads CASEAGGSPTGELFF. The CDR3 DNA reads as TGTGCCAGCGAGGCGGGAGGATCACCCACCGGGGAGCTGTTTTTT.

The DNA for the CDR3 is TGCGCCAGCCACAGGGAAGAGACCCAGTACTTC. It translates to CASHREETQYF. V is TRBV5-1 and J is TRBJ2-5, with D possibly TRBD1 on 6 matching bases. Trimming stripped 7 bases from V and 3 bases from J, with 7 bases between. CDR3 length: 11 residues. Germline CDR1 and CDR2: SGHRS and YFSETQ. Based on the CDR3 plus reference TRBV5-1 and TRBJ2-5, the full variable domain is KAGVTQTPRYLIKTRGQQVTLSCSPISGHRSVSWYQQTPGQGLQFLFEYFSETQRNKGNFPGRFSGRQFSNSRSEMNVSTLELGDSALYLCASHREETQYFGPGTRLLVL.

The genes are TRBV10-3 and TRBJ1-3; D is undetermined. The germline CDR1 and CDR2 sequences are ENHRY and SYGVKD. This CDR3 region has 12 residues. V lost 10 bases, J lost 4 bases, and 11 bases lay in between. The CDR3 reads CATEGWGNTIYF. The CDR3 DNA reads TGTGCCACCGAGGGATGGGGAAACACCATATATTTT.

The V and J genes are TRBV9 and TRBJ2-1, with D perhaps TRBD1 (5 bases). V was cut by 4 bases and J by 8 bases, with 25 bases left in between. The CDR3 has 17 amino acids. CDR1 is SGDLS and CDR2 is YYNGEE in the germline V gene. Here the CDR3 DNA reads TGTGCCAGCAGCCCGAAAGGGTGGGGCACAGTAATGGATGAGCAGTTCTTC. The encoded protein is CASSPKGWGTVMDEQFF.

J is TRBJ2-5 and V is TRBV10-3; TRBD2 matches 7 bases. The CDR3 is 11 residues long. CDR1 ENHRY and CDR2 SYGVKD come from the germline V gene. With 8 bases clipped from V and 4 bases from J, the junction kept 1 base outside the gene matches. Here the CDR3 reads CAIASGETQYF. Written as DNA, the CDR3 is TGTGCCATCGCTAGCGGAGAGACCCAGTACTTC.

This sequence joins TRBV28 and TRBJ2-5; D is perhaps TRBD2 (7 bases). Looked up from germline, CDR1 is MDHEN and CDR2 is SYDVKM. Trimming shortened V by 10 bases and J by 1 base, and 16 bases separated the two germline ends. The CDR3 is 14 residues long. CDR3 loop: CAILGGRGQETQYF. The CDR3 DNA is TGTGCCATCTTGGGGGGGCGGGGCCAAGAGACCCAGTACTTC.

The rearrangement uses TRBV7-9 and TRBJ2-7; 7 bases align to TRBD1. Trimming took 10 bases from V and 2 from J; bases not matched to a gene: 8. CDR1 is SEHNR and CDR2 is FQNEAQ in the germline V gene (reference sequence). This CDR3 contains 13 residues. The CDR3 nucleotides read TGTGCCACCCAAAGGGGGCCGACCTACGAGCAGTACTTC. This sequence encodes CATQRGPTYEQYF.

This clone has only one observation. This rearrangement joins TRBV2 to TRBJ2-1, with 8 nucleotides matching TRBD2. V lost 8 bases, J lost 7 bases, and 13 bases stayed unmatched. The CDR3 contains 15 residues. In germline, CDR1 is SNHLY, CDR2 FYNNEI. CDR3 region: CASDLSGRAGNEQFF. In nucleotides, the CDR3 is TGTGCCAGCGACCTTTCCGGGAGGGCCGGGAATGAGCAGTTCTTC. The full variable domain, rest sourced from reference TRBV2 and TRBJ2-1, is EPEVTQTPSHQVTQMGQEVILRCVPISNHLYFYWYRQILGQKVEFLVSFYNNEISEKSEIFDDQFSVERPDGSNFTLKIRSTKLEDSAMYFCASDLSGRAGNEQFFGPGTRLTVL.

The chain's CDR3 is CASSLGGQRVNTEAFF. CDR3 nucleotides: TGCGCCAGCAGCTTGGGTGGCCAACGGGTGAACACTGAAGCTTTCTTT. This sequence joins TRBV5-1 and TRBJ1-1; D is ambiguous. V lost 0 bases, J lost 0 bases, and 12 bases lay in between. The CDR3 covers 16 residues. CDR1 and CDR2 (germline): SGHRS, YFSETQ.

The chain combines TRBV19 with TRBJ2-7, with D perhaps TRBD2 (5 bases). The CDR3 is 15 amino acids. Germline assignment: CDR1 LNHDA and CDR2 SQIVND (reference sequence). Trimming shortened V by 5 bases and J by 3 bases, and 17 bases separated the two germline ends. The CDR3 spells CASSATSGEYYEQYF. The CDR3 DNA reads as TGTGCCAGTAGTGCAACCTCCGGGGAGTACTACGAGCAGTACTTC.

The chain employs TRBV19 and TRBJ2-3, with TRBD1 identical over 7 bases. Germline CDR1 and CDR2: LNHDA and SQIVND (reference sequence). This CDR3 is 14 amino acids long. J gave up 3 bases and V 7 bases, and 7 bases lay outside the gene matches. The CDR3 nucleotides are TGTGCCAGTAAGGCCAGGGGGATGACAGATACGCAGTATTTT. Residues: CASKARGMTDTQYF.

The chain is built from TRBV27 and TRBJ1-1, with 7 bases fitting TRBD1. V dropped 5 bases and J dropped 3; count of bases not matched to a gene: 9. The CDR3 is made up of 15 amino acids. The germline V gene has CDR1 MNHEY and CDR2 SMNVEV (reference sequence). DNA of the CDR3: TGTGCCAGCAGTCCCTGGACAGGCGGGCACACTGAAGCTTTCTTT. Its protein is CASSPWTGGHTEAFF.

CDR3 amino acids: CASGLGQGADTQYF. The CDR3 region has the DNA TGTGCTAGTGGTCTAGGACAGGGCGCAGATACGCAGTATTTT. The genes are TRBV12-5 and TRBJ2-3, with TRBD1 matching over 8 bases. V shed 5 bases and J 4 bases; nucleotides not matched to a gene: 5. The CDR3 extends over 14 amino acids. Per germline, CDR1 LGHNT and CDR2 FRNRAP.

This clone was picked up one time. V is TRBV19 and J is TRBJ1-5, with TRBD1 as a possible D gene (5 bases). There are 14 residues in the CDR3. Between the trimmed V and J ends, which lost 2 bases and 4 bases, there was a span of 9 bases. In germline, CDR1 is LNHDA, CDR2 SQIVND (reference sequence). CDR3 DNA sequence: TGTGCCAGTAGTATAACAGGTGGGAATCAGCCCCAGCATTTT. It encodes CASSITGGNQPQHF.

The chain links TRBV28 to TRBJ2-5; 7 positions match TRBD2. The CDR3 has 17 residues. V gave up 6 bases and J gave up 5 bases; unmatched junction bases: 18. Germline V gives CDR1 MDHEN, CDR2 SYDVKM. The CDR3 DNA follows: TGTGCCAGCAGCCTAGGATCACTAGCGTGGAGTGGGGAGACCCAGTACTTC. Its protein product is CASSLGSLAWSGETQYF.

The chain links TRBV19 to TRBJ2-1; TRBD2 matches 11 bases. Germline values: CDR1 LNHDA, CDR2 SQIVND (reference sequence). Trimming took 5 bases from V and 9 from J; bases not matched to a gene: 9. This CDR3 spans 15 amino acids. The CDR3 DNA follows: TGTGCCAGTAGTGTACTAGCGGGAGCTACAAGTGAGCAGTTCTTC. Translated, it gives CASSVLAGATSEQFF.

The chain couples TRBV28 to TRBJ2-7, with no clear D. In germline, CDR1 is MDHEN, CDR2 SYDVKM. The V gene lost 4 bases and the J gene lost 2 bases, with 12 bases spanning the gap. The CDR3 is 14 amino acids. Written as DNA, the CDR3 is TGTGCCAGCAGTTCCCCCCCAGTCCCCTACGAGCAGTACTTC. Its protein product is CASSSPPVPYEQYF.